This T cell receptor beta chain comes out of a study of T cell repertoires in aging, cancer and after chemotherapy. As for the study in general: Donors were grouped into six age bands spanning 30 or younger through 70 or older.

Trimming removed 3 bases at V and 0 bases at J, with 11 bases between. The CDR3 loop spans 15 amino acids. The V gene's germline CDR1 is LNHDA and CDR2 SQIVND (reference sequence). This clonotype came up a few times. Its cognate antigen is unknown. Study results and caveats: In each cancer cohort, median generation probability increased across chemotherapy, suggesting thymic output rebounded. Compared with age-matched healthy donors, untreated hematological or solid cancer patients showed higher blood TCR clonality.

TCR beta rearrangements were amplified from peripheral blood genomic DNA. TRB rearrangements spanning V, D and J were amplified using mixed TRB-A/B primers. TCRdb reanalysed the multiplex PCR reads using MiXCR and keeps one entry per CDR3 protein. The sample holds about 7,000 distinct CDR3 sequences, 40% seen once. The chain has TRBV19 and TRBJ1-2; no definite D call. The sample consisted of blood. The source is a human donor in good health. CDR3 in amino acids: CASSILGVTNYGYTF. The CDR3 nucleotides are TGTGCCAGTAGTATCCTCGGGGTTACTAACTATGGCTACACCTTC. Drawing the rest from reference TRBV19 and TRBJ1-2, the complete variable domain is DGGITQSPKYLFRKEGQNVTLSCEQNLNHDAMYWYRQDPGQGLRLIYYSQIVNDFQKGDIAEGYSVSREKKESFPLTVTSAQKNPTAFYLCASSILGVTNYGYTFGSGTRLTVV.